The subject of this entry is one TCR beta chain. Its antigen is not identified. Using immunoSEQ multiplex PCR, the repertoire was profiled, and TCRdb retains in-frame clones only, with some absent. The table has roughly 21,000 clones, approximately 80% seen once; the top ten hold approximately 29%. The germline CDR1 and CDR2 sequences are SEHNR and FQNEAQ (reference sequence). The length of the CDR3 is 15 residues. The V end lost 4 bases, the J end lost 7 bases, and 16 bases lay between the germline ends. Treatment specified: AdE1-LMPpoly-expanded autologous EBV-specific T-cell therapy followed by anti-PD-1 nivolumab. These data belong to a study of EBV T-cell therapy then PD-1 blockade in nasopharyngeal carcinoma.

Here the sequenced sample was CD8+ T cells from blood, taken at roughly day 60 from a patient whose treatment included autologous EBV-specific T cells and nivolumab. This clonotype was sampled from a man aged 40-49 years with nasopharyngeal carcinoma. The chain is built from TRBV7-9 and TRBJ2-2; maybe TRBD2 (6 bases). The CDR3 DNA reads TGTGCCAGCAGCTCCAGGGCGGGGTCTAACGGGGAGCTGTTTTTT. Its protein product is CASSSRAGSNGELFF.